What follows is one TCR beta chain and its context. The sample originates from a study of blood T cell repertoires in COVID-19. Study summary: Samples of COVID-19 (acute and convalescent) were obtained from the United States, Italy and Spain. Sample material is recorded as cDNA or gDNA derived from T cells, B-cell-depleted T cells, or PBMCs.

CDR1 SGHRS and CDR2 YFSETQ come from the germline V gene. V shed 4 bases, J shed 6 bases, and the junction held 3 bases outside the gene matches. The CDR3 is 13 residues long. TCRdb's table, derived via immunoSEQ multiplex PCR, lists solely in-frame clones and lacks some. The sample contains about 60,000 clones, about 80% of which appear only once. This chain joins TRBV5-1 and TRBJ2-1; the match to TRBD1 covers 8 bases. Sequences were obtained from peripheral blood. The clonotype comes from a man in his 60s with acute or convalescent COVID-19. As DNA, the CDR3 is TGCGCCAGCAGCAACGGACAGGGCAATGAGCAGTTCTTC. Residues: CASSNGQGNEQFF.